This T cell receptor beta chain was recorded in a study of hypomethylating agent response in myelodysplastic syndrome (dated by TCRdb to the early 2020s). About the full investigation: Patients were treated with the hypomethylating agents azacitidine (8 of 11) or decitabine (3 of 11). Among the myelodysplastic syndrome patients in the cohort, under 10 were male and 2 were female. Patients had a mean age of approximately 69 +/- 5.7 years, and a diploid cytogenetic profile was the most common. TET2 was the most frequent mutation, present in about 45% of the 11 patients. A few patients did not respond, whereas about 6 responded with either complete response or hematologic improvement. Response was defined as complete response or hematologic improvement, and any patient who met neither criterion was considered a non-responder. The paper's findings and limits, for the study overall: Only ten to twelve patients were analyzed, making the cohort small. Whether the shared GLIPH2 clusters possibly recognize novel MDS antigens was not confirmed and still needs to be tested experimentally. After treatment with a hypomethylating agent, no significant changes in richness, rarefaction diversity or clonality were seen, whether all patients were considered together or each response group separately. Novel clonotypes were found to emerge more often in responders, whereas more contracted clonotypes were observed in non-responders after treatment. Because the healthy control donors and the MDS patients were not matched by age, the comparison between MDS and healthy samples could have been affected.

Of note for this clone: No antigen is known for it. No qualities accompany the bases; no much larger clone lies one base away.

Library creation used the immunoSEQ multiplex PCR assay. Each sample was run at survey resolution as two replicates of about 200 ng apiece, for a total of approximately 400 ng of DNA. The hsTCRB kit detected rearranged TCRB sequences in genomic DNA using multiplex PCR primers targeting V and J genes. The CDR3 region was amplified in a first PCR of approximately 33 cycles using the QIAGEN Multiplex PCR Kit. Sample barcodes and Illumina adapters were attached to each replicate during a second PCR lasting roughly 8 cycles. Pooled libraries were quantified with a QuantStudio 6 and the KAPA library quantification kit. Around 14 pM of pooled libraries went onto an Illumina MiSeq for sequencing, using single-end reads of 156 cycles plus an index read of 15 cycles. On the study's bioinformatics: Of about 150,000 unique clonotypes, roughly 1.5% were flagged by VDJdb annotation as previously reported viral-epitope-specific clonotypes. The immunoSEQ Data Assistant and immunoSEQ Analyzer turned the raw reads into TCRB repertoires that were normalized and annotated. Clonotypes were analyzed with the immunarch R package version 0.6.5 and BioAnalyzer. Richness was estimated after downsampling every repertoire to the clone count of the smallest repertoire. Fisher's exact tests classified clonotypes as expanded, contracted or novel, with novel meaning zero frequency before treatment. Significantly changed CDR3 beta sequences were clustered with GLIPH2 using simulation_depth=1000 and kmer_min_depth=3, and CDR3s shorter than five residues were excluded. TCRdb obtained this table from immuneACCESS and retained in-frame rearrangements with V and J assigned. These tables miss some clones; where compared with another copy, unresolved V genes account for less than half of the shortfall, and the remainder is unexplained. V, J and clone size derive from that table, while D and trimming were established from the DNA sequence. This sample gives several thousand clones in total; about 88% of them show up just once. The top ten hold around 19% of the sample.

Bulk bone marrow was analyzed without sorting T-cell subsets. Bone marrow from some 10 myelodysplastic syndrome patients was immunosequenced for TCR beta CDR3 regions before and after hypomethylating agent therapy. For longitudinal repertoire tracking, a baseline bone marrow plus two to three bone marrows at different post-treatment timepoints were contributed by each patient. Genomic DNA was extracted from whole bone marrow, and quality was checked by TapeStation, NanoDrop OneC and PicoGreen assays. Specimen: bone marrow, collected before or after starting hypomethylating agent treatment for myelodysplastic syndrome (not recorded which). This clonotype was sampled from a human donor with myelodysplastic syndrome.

The nucleotide sequence reads TGTGCCAGCAGTGACGTGTACGAGCAGTACTTC. This is translated as CASSDVYEQYF. The chain is encoded by TRBV6-1 joined to TRBJ2-7, with an unclear D gene assignment. V and J lose 3 bases and 4 bases, and a span of 4 bases separates them. Including cysteine and phenylalanine, the CDR3 has 11 amino acids. Here the CDR3 DNA is all that survives: 33 bases in frame from base 1. Sequences MNHNS (CDR1) and SASEGT (CDR2) are obtained from the germline V gene.